This entry is about one T cell receptor (beta chain). Clones were read by immunoSEQ multiplex PCR, and TCRdb kept only the in-frame ones, dropping some. The profile covers about 120,000 clones, with over 75% appearing a single time and around 4.4% taken by the ten largest. This sample was taken from a study of T cell responses to AZD1222 COVID-19 vaccine. The germline gives CDR1 GTSNPN, CDR2 SVGIG (reference sequence). The CDR3 totals 13 residues. Germline trimming cut 0 bases from V and 8 bases from J; bases unmatched to any gene: 4. The material sequenced was peripheral blood, taken 28 days after the second dose of the MenACWY control vaccine. This sequence was found in an adult who received the MenACWY meningococcal vaccine as a control. V usage is TRBV30 and J usage is TRBJ1-2; 9 bases fit TRBD1. The chain's CDR3 is CAWSVQGAVGYTF. The DNA for the CDR3 is TGTGCCTGGAGTGTACAGGGGGCGGTCGGCTACACCTTC.